The 17 T cell receptor beta chains reported below all come from one sample, sequenced in a study of OX40 agonist ivuxolimab in advanced cancers. This table comes from immunoSEQ multiplex PCR, and its TCRdb copy is limited to in-frame clones, with some not included. The table lists 60,000 to 65,000 clones, around nine tenths of them singletons. Specimen: CD4+ or CD8+ T cells sorted from blood, collected in a trial of the OX40 agonist ivuxolimab. Receptor source: an adult with an advanced solid tumor such as melanoma, head and neck, liver or kidney cancer.

J is TRBJ2-7 and V is TRBV9, with D possibly TRBD2 on 5 matching bases. Trimming stripped 0 bases from V and 3 bases from J, with 10 bases between. Germline values: CDR1 SGDLS, CDR2 YYNGEE. The CDR3 is 14 residues long. CDR3 sequence (DNA): TGTGCCAGCAGCGTAGCCCCGGGAATCTACGAGCAGTACTTC. Translation: CASSVAPGIYEQYF. Filled out from reference TRBV9 and TRBJ2-7, the complete variable domain reads DSGVTQTPKHLITATGQRVTLRCSPRSGDLSVYWYQQSLDQGLQFLIQYYNGEERAKGNILERFSAQQFPDLHSELNLSSLELGDSALYFCASSVAPGIYEQYFGPGTRLTVT.

This clone was observed a single time. The genes are TRBV6-5 and TRBJ1-4, with 7 positions matching TRBD1. Per the germline V gene, CDR1 is MNHEY and CDR2 is SVGAGI. J gave up 4 bases and V 6 bases, and 5 bases lay outside the gene matches. This CDR3 has 14 amino acids. CDR3 sequence: CASSRGGLNEKLFF. The CDR3, as DNA: TGTGCCAGCAGCAGGGGGGGGCTTAATGAAAAACTGTTTTTT.

The rearrangement joins TRBV6-5 to TRBJ1-5; the D gene is possibly TRBD1 (6 bases). The CDR3 spans 15 residues. V was cut by 2 bases and J by 6 bases, with 14 bases left in between. Germline V gene lookup returns CDR1 MNHEY and CDR2 SVGAGI. The CDR3 region has the DNA TGTGCCAGCAGTTACGGGGGGCTGGGTAGTCAGCCCCAGCATTTT. Translating gives CASSYGGLGSQPQHF.

CDR3 amino acids: CASSLGESQFF. For the CDR3, the DNA is TGCGCCAGCAGCTTGGGCGAATCGCAGTTCTTC. The chain uses TRBV5-1 and TRBJ2-1; no firm D call. The germline V gene has CDR1 SGHRS and CDR2 YFSETQ. Trimming stripped 0 bases from V and 12 bases from J, with 7 bases between. This CDR3 has 11 amino acids. Combining the CDR3 with reference TRBV5-1 and TRBJ2-1 gives the whole variable domain KAGVTQTPRYLIKTRGQQVTLSCSPISGHRSVSWYQQTPGQGLQFLFEYFSETQRNKGNFPGRFSGRQFSNSRSEMNVSTLELGDSALYLCASSLGESQFFGPGTRLTVL.

V is TRBV27 and J is TRBJ1-5; D might be TRBD1 (5 bases). The ends were cut back, 3 bases at V and 2 bases at J, with 11 bases in the middle. Per germline, CDR1 MNHEY and CDR2 SMNVEV (reference sequence). There are 15 residues in the CDR3. The CDR3 DNA follows: TGTGCCAGCAGTTTTAGCAGGGCGGGCAATCAGCCCCAGCATTTT. Amino acid sequence: CASSFSRAGNQPQHF.

In regard to this clone: Relative to the germline gene, one junction end is altered; a read error may explain this. The CDR3 here is CASSRRGYQSQHF. As DNA, the CDR3 is TGTGCCAGTAGTAGACGAGGGTATCAGTCCCAGCATTTT. The chain is built from TRBV19 and TRBJ1-5; no reliable D call. The germline gives CDR1 LNHDA, CDR2 SQIVND (reference sequence). The CDR3 extends over 13 amino acids.

The chain employs TRBV4-1 and TRBJ2-1; tentative D call: TRBD2 (5 bases). V was clipped by 2 bases and J by 7 bases, with 12 bases between them. The CDR3 is 14 residues long. CDR1 and CDR2 from the germline V gene are MGHRA and YSYEKL. The DNA of the CDR3 is TGCGCCAGCAGCCAAACGCTAGCCTGGAATGAGCAGTTCTTC. This gives the protein CASSQTLAWNEQFF.

V is TRBV2 and J is TRBJ1-6; no clear D gene. V lost 2 bases and J lost 8, with 13 bases in between. The CDR3 runs to 15 residues. Germline V gene data show CDR1 as SNHLY and CDR2 as FYNNEI. The CDR3 region has the DNA TGTGCCAGCAGTGAAACCGGGAAATCAGATTCACCCCTCCACTTT. Its translation is CASSETGKSDSPLHF. Using reference TRBV2 and TRBJ1-6 for the parts outside the CDR3, the full variable domain is EPEVTQTPSHQVTQMGQEVILRCVPISNHLYFYWYRQILGQKVEFLVSFYNNEISEKSEIFDDQFSVERPDGSNFTLKIRSTKLEDSAMYFCASSETGKSDSPLHFGNGTRLTVT.

The chain has TRBV27 and TRBJ2-1; 8 bases map to TRBD2. The germline gives CDR1 MNHEY, CDR2 SMNVEV (reference sequence). The CDR3 has 19 amino acids. The ends lost 0 bases at V and 3 bases at J; junction bases unmatched: 13. CDR3 protein: CASSLSTRVAGGLYNEQFF. The CDR3 nucleotides are TGTGCCAGCAGTTTATCGACCAGGGTGGCGGGAGGACTCTACAATGAGCAGTTCTTC.

This clone has only a few counts. The chain is built from TRBV28 and TRBJ2-1; TRBD1 matches 7 bases. The CDR3 length is 15 residues. The J segment lost 0 bases and the V segment lost 8 bases, leaving 7 bases of the junction unmatched. Germline values: CDR1 MDHEN, CDR2 SYDVKM. The CDR3 DNA reads TGTGCCAGCCAACAGGGGCAGAGCTCCTACAATGAGCAGTTCTTC. Translation gives CASQQGQSSYNEQFF.

This chain's CDR3 is CASSLDLEAFF. Here the CDR3 DNA reads TGTGCCAGCAGCTTAGACCTGGAAGCTTTCTTT. The V call is TRBV7-9, the J call TRBJ1-1; D is uncertain. Trimming stripped 1 base from V and 8 bases from J, with 5 bases between. The CDR3 loop spans 11 amino acids. Germline CDR1 SEHNR, CDR2 FQNEAQ (reference sequence). The full variable domain, completed using reference TRBV7-9 and TRBJ1-1, is DTGVSQNPRHKITKRGQNVTFRCDPISEHNRLYWYRQTLGQGPEFLTYFQNEAQLEKSRLLSDRFSAERPKGSFSTLEIQRTEQGDSAMYLCASSLDLEAFFGQGTRLTVV.

J is TRBJ2-7 and V is TRBV4-2; tentatively, D is TRBD2 (6 bases). The CDR3 sequence is 13 residues long. In germline, CDR1 is LGHNA, CDR2 YNFKEQ. The germline V and J ends were trimmed by 4 bases and 3 bases, with 10 bases remaining between them. CDR3 nucleotide sequence: TGTGCCAGCAGCCTAGGGACTGACTACGAGCAGTACTTC. It encodes CASSLGTDYEQYF.

This chain links TRBV7-9 with TRBJ1-2; a possible D gene is TRBD1 (5 bases). Trimming removed 1 base from V and 8 bases from J, with 20 bases in between. Germline V gene data show CDR1 as SEHNR and CDR2 as FQNEAQ (reference sequence). The CDR3 loop spans 16 amino acids. Here the CDR3 reads CASSLVYQQVRRGYTF. In nucleotides, the CDR3 is TGTGCCAGCAGCTTAGTATATCAACAGGTCCGGCGGGGCTACACCTTC.

J is TRBJ2-7 and V is TRBV2; 7 bases fit TRBD2. The CDR3 runs to 14 residues. The trim removed 4 bases at V and 1 base at J, leaving 4 bases unmatched. Germline V gene lookup returns CDR1 SNHLY and CDR2 FYNNEI. CDR3 sequence reads: CASSASGTSYEQYF. The DNA for the CDR3 is TGTGCCAGCAGTGCGAGCGGGACTTCCTACGAGCAGTACTTC.

The rearrangement joins TRBV28 to TRBJ2-1; 13 bases are shared with TRBD2. The ends lost 3 bases at V and 8 bases at J; junction bases unmatched: 22. The CDR3 spans 21 residues. CDR1 is MDHEN, CDR2 SYDVKM, per germline. The CDR3: CASSLYGEGLAGESAWDEQFF. For the CDR3, the DNA is TGTGCCAGCAGTTTGTATGGGGAAGGACTAGCGGGAGAAAGTGCCTGGGATGAGCAGTTCTTC.

The chain recombines TRBV5-1 with TRBJ2-1; D unclear. V gave up 0 bases and J gave up 0 bases, with 10 bases separating them. Germline CDR1 SGHRS, CDR2 YFSETQ. The CDR3 sequence is 16 residues long. CDR3 DNA: TGCGCCAGCAGCTTGGAGGAGAAGAGCTCCTACAATGAGCAGTTCTTC. It is translated as CASSLEEKSSYNEQFF.

The chain carries TRBV28 and TRBJ2-7; 8 nucleotides align to TRBD1. The CDR3 runs to 16 residues. Germline CDR1 is MDHEN and CDR2 is SYDVKM. V gave up 4 bases and J gave up 0 bases; unmatched junction bases: 8. The CDR3 is CASSSWTGLSSYEQYF. In DNA form, the CDR3 reads TGTGCCAGCAGTTCCTGGACAGGGCTCAGCTCCTACGAGCAGTACTTC.